This T cell receptor (beta chain) was captured by sequencing in a study of graft-versus-host responses after intestinal transplantation. Study overall: Recipients underwent multivisceral, liver-intestinal, or isolated intestinal transplants.

As concerns this clone: Its specificity is not known.

The table came from immunoSEQ multiplex PCR; TCRdb's copy has only in-frame clones and leaves some out. The sample lists about 90,000 clones; roughly 93% were seen once. Germline CDR1 reads SGHNT; CDR2 reads YYREEE (reference sequence). The V segment lost 4 bases and the J segment 2 bases; nucleotides outside the gene matches: 5. The CDR3 loop spans 15 amino acids. The sample was unstimulated CD8+ T cells sorted from spleen or lymph node cells, taken before transplant. J is TRBJ2-4 and V is TRBV5-4; 8 nucleotides agree with TRBD1. The sequence derives from a human donor who was the organ donor for an intestinal transplant. CDR3 DNA sequence: TGTGCCAGCAGCCGGACAGGGTTAACCAAAAACATTCAGTACTTC. Amino acid sequence: CASSRTGLTKNIQYF.